Below are 22 T cell receptor beta chains sequenced from a single sample in a study of CD8 T cells in ankylosing spondylitis. TCRdb used MiXCR to reprocess the 5' RACE reads, holding one entry per CDR3 protein. The sample yields roughly 240,000 distinct CDR3 sequences, roughly 8.2% seen once. The sample taken for sequencing was blood, either unsorted or a sorted T cell fraction (not recorded which). These TCRs come from a female donor with ankylosing spondylitis or in good health (not recorded which).

Many counts were recorded for this clonotype. V is TRBV20-1 and J is TRBJ2-1; D unresolved. Trimming removed 3 bases at V and 7 bases at J, with 10 bases between. The CDR3 consists of 12 residues. Germline V gene sequence: CDR1 DFQATT, CDR2 SNEGSKA (reference sequence). CDR3 in DNA: TGCAGTGCTAGCCGTACGGTGAATGAGCAGTTCTTC. The encoded protein is CSASRTVNEQFF.

This clonotype was seen only a few times. The chain combines TRBV25-1 with TRBJ2-7; 11 bases agree with TRBD2. The CDR3 extends over 15 amino acids. Trimming removed 3 bases from V and 2 bases from J; junction bases left unmatched: 3. Germline CDR1 reads MGHDK; CDR2 reads SYGVNS. The CDR3 sequence: CASSDYSGRAYEQYF. CDR3 bases: TGTGCCAGCAGTGACTATAGCGGGAGGGCCTACGAGCAGTACTTC.

This clonotype came up many times. V and J are TRBV19 and TRBJ2-2, with 7 bases matching TRBD1. J was trimmed by 5 bases and V by 5 bases; bases with no gene match: 8. The CDR3 length is 15 residues. Germline V lookup: CDR1 LNHDA, CDR2 SQIVND (reference sequence). The CDR3 loop reads CASSATTGITGELFF. The CDR3 DNA sequence: TGTGCCAGTAGTGCAACGACAGGGATTACCGGGGAGCTGTTTTTT.

This clonotype was recorded many times. The V gene is TRBV6-1, the J gene TRBJ2-5; D gene unclear. This CDR3 has 11 amino acids. V dropped 7 bases and J dropped 7 bases, with 10 bases sitting between them. The germline CDR1 and CDR2 sequences are MNHNS and SASEGT. CDR3 amino acids: CASTDVGTQYF. CDR3 nucleotides: TGTGCCAGCACTGATGTTGGGACCCAGTACTTC.

This clonotype was recorded many times. V gene TRBV7-2 combines with J gene TRBJ2-2; 12 bases are a match to TRBD2. The CDR3 consists of 15 residues. With V trimmed by 6 bases and J by 6 bases, 5 bases remained unmatched. Germline V gives CDR1 SGHTA, CDR2 FQGNSA. In DNA form, the CDR3 reads TGTGCCAGCAGTCCTAGCGGGAGGGCCTCCGGGGAGCTGTTTTTT. This codes for CASSPSGRASGELFF. The full variable domain, with the rest looked up from reference TRBV7-2 and TRBJ2-2, is GAGVSQSPSNKVTEKGKDVELRCDPISGHTALYWYRQSLGQGLEFLIYFQGNSAPDKSGLPSDRFSAERTGGSVSTLTIQRTQQEDSAVYLCASSPSGRASGELFFGEGSRLTVL.

Points on this clonotype: This may be a read error: a much more frequent sequence differs by one nucleotide. This chain connects TRBV5-1 to TRBJ2-7; no clear D. The V end was cut by 2 bases, the J end by 7 bases, with 10 bases between. CDR1 and CDR2 (germline): SGHRS, YFSETQ. CDR3 length: 12 residues. CDR3 loop: CASSFPSREQYF. The CDR3 DNA follows: TGCGCCAGCAGCTTCCCCTCTCGGGAGCAGTACTTC.

This clonotype was counted many times. This chain joins TRBV12-3 or TRBV12-4 and TRBJ1-2; no firm D call. This CDR3 has 12 residues. The V and J ends lost 0 bases and 7 bases respectively, with 6 bases between them. CDR3 DNA: TGTGCCAGCAGTTTAGCAGGGATTGGCTACACCTTC. This translates into CASSLAGIGYTF.

This clonotype was recorded at least ten times. This chain joins TRBV12-3 or TRBV12-4 and TRBJ2-7; D not resolved. This CDR3 has 13 amino acids. Between the trimmed V and J ends, which lost 2 bases and 6 bases, there was a span of 11 bases. The CDR3 nucleotides read TGTGCCAGCAGTTTAAAAGGGATCGGCGAGCAGTACTTC. Its protein product is CASSLKGIGEQYF.

The sample holds many counts of this clonotype. The chain couples TRBV7-6 to TRBJ1-4; possibly TRBD1 for D (6 bases). V was trimmed by 5 bases and J by 5 bases, leaving 9 bases between them. The germline gives CDR1 SGHVS, CDR2 FNYEAQ. The CDR3 length is 13 residues. The CDR3 DNA sequence: TGTGCCAGCAGCCTTGGACAGAATGAAAAACTGTTTTTT. It encodes CASSLGQNEKLFF.

This clonotype was detected many times. V gene TRBV5-1 combines with J gene TRBJ2-1; 8 positions match TRBD2. The CDR3 is 16 amino acids. Germline trimming cut 0 bases from V and 8 bases from J; bases unmatched to any gene: 10. Germline V gene sequence: CDR1 SGHRS, CDR2 YFSETQ. The CDR3: CASSLVSGGPVDEQFF. CDR3 in DNA: TGCGCCAGCAGCTTGGTGTCGGGAGGGCCGGTGGATGAGCAGTTCTTC.

This clonotype was detected ten times or more. V usage is TRBV7-9 and J usage is TRBJ1-4; possibly TRBD1 for D (5 bases). V lost 5 bases and J lost 11, with 12 bases in between. Germline CDR1 SEHNR, CDR2 FQNEAQ (reference sequence). The length of the CDR3 is 12 residues. CDR3 sequence reads: CASSRGREKLFF. CDR3 in DNA: TGTGCCAGCAGCCGGGGACGGGAGAAACTGTTTTTT.

The chain employs TRBV7-2 and TRBJ2-1; possibly TRBD2 for D (6 bases). V was clipped by 2 bases and J by 2 bases, with 13 bases between them. The germline V gene encodes CDR1 SGHTA and CDR2 FQGNSA. CDR3 size: 16 residues. The DNA for the CDR3 is TGTGCCAGCAGCTTACTGGGGACTGGAACCTACAATGAGCAGTTCTTC. Protein product: CASSLLGTGTYNEQFF.

The table lists this clonotype with many counts. The chain carries TRBV20-1 and TRBJ2-1; D is possibly TRBD1 (6 bases). V was shortened by 4 bases and J by 9 bases, with 13 bases between the two germline ends. Per germline, CDR1 DFQATT and CDR2 SNEGSKA (reference sequence). The CDR3 loop spans 12 amino acids. DNA for the CDR3: TGCAGTGCTATCTCAGGGGTAGCTGAGCAGTTCTTC. Encoded protein: CSAISGVAEQFF.

This clonotype was counted many times. This chain joins TRBV6-2 or TRBV6-3 and TRBJ2-7; 14 bases are shared with TRBD2. V shed 5 bases, J shed 2 bases, and the junction held 8 bases outside the gene matches. Germline CDR1 and CDR2: MNHEY and SVGEGT. The CDR3 consists of 17 residues. The CDR3 spells CASSLGLAGGPAYEQYF. The CDR3, as DNA: TGTGCCAGCAGTCTTGGACTAGCGGGAGGACCGGCCTACGAGCAGTACTTC.

This clonotype was detected ten times or more. The genes are TRBV6-5 and TRBJ1-6; D remains ambiguous. The V end was cut by 0 bases, the J end by 10 bases, with 13 bases between. The CDR3 loop spans 15 amino acids. The germline CDR1 and CDR2 sequences are MNHEY and SVGAGI. For the CDR3, the DNA is TGTGCCAGCAGTTACTCCTGGGGAGGAGACTCACCCCTCCACTTT. It specifies CASSYSWGGDSPLHF.

The gene calls are TRBV11-3 and TRBJ1-5; 7 bases match TRBD1. With V trimmed by 5 bases and J by 5 bases, 12 bases remained unmatched. Germline values: CDR1 SGHNT, CDR2 YENEEA. The CDR3 extends over 16 amino acids. This chain's CDR3 is CASSPELRGNHQPQHF. CDR3 bases: TGTGCCAGCAGCCCGGAACTCAGGGGGAACCATCAGCCCCAGCATTTT.

J is TRBJ2-1 and V is TRBV28; D tentatively reads TRBD1 or TRBD2 (6 bases each). Germline V gene data show CDR1 as MDHEN and CDR2 as SYDVKM. Trimming pared 2 bases from V and 3 bases from J, leaving 11 bases between. This CDR3 comprises 15 residues. This CDR3 reads CASSLRGTLYNEQFF. Written as DNA, the CDR3 is TGTGCCAGCAGTTTAAGGGGGACTCTCTACAATGAGCAGTTCTTC.

This clonotype came up many times. One junction end disagrees with the germline gene, perhaps due to a read error. This chain connects TRBV20-1 to TRBJ2-1, with a tentative D call TRBD2 (5 bases). Germline CDR1 reads DFQATT; CDR2 reads SNEGSKA (reference sequence). The CDR3 covers 14 residues. For the CDR3, the DNA is TGCAGTGCTCGTACTAGGAGGCACTACTATGAGCAGTTCTTC. It translates to CSARTRRHYYEQFF.

At least ten counts were recorded for this clonotype. The chain recombines TRBV27 with TRBJ2-1, with TRBD2 matching over 7 bases. Trimming cost V 7 bases and J 8 bases; bases outside gene matches: 11. Germline loops: CDR1 MNHEY, CDR2 SMNVEV (reference sequence). The CDR3 sequence is 14 residues long. In DNA form, the CDR3 reads TGTGCCAGCACCCTGCGGGGCGGGAGAGATGAGCAGTTCTTC. It yields the protein CASTLRGGRDEQFF.

The sample holds a few counts of this clonotype. This rearrangement joins TRBV21-1 to TRBJ2-6; the table's D call of TRBD1 was not tested on the DNA. TRBV21-1 is designated a pseudogene. This CDR3 has 21 residues. DNA of the CDR3: TGTGCCAGGGGAGGAACGGGACAGGGAGAAATCTCTTTGTGTGGGGCCAACGTCCTGACTTTC. Amino acids: CARGGTGQGEISLCGANVLTF.

This clonotype was observed many times. V and J are TRBV12-3 or TRBV12-4 and TRBJ1-4, with D hard to call. V lost 5 bases and J lost 5, with 12 bases in between. CDR3 size: 14 residues. The CDR3 protein is CASSHRTENEKLFF. CDR3 nucleotides: TGTGCCAGCAGTCACCGGACTGAGAATGAAAAACTGTTTTTT.

Comment on this clonotype: One end of the junction varies from germline; a read error may be responsible. V is TRBV7-2 and J is TRBJ1-1; D unclear. The CDR3 has 13 residues. Germline V gives CDR1 SGHTA, CDR2 FQGNSA. The CDR3 here is CVSSLYRNTEAFF. For the CDR3, the DNA is TGTGTCAGCAGCCTATACAGGAACACTGAAGCTTTCTTT.